These T cell receptor beta chains were read from a single sample in a study of T cell repertoires in cytomegalovirus infection. TCRdb reanalysed the reads using MiXCR and keeps one entry per CDR3 protein. Of around 530,000 distinct CDR3 sequences listed, more than 25% were seen once; the top ten hold roughly 13%. The material sequenced was PBMCs. The receptors were sampled from a human donor in good health (CMV status not recorded). Some clones in this sample may be carry-over from other donors' samples. Both conserved end residues are part of each CDR3. The D gene is left open where the match is weak. The listing skips clone size in some rows; elsewhere it reads once, few, many or a size class.

J: TRBJ2-1; V: TRBV29-1; size: .; D: TRBD2; CDR3: CSVEVIAGAFEQFF; DNA: TGCAGCGTTGAAGTTATAGCGGGGGCCTTTGAGCAGTTCTTC
J: TRBJ2-7; V: TRBV20-1; size: .; D: TRBD2; CDR3: CSASFLAGTGEQYF; DNA: TGCAGTGCTAGTTTCCTAGCGGGGACGGGTGAGCAGTACTTC
J: TRBJ2-3; V: TRBV11-1; size: .; D: .; CDR3: CASSLALSYGDTQYF; DNA: TGTGCCAGCAGCTTAGCGCTCAGTTACGGAGATACGCAGTATTTT
J: TRBJ2-1; V: TRBV28; size: .; D: .; CDR3: CATQGVLSYNEQFF; DNA: TGTGCCACCCAGGGTGTTCTCAGCTACAATGAGCAGTTCTTC
J: TRBJ2-5; V: TRBV7-2; size: many; D: .; CDR3: CASSFGLRETQYF; DNA: TGTGCCAGCAGCTTTGGGCTCCGGGAGACCCAGTACTTC
J: TRBJ2-3; V: TRBV7-9; size: .; D: .; CDR3: CASSSTGRRPDTQYF; DNA: TGTGCCAGCAGCTCCACGGGACGGCGGCCGGATACGCAGTATTTT
J: TRBJ2-7; V: TRBV18; size: .; D: TRBD1; CDR3: CASSIRTGDHEQYF; DNA: TGTGCCAGCTCAATCCGGACAGGGGACCACGAGCAGTACTTC
J: TRBJ2-7; V: TRBV28; size: few; D: .; CDR3: CASSRSQDRSYEQYF; DNA: TGTGCCAGCAGCCGGTCACAGGACCGAAGCTACGAGCAGTACTTC
J: TRBJ2-1; V: TRBV7-2; size: .; D: .; CDR3: CASSSLGLKQFF; DNA: TGTGCCAGCAGCTCCCTGGGTTTGAAGCAGTTCTTC
J: TRBJ1-3; V: TRBV7-2; size: .; D: .; CDR3: CASSAGEMSGNTIYF; DNA: TGTGCCAGCAGCGCAGGGGAAATGTCTGGAAACACCATATATTTT
J: TRBJ2-2; V: TRBV30; size: .; D: .; CDR3: CAWASGELFF; DNA: TGTGCCTGGGCCTCCGGGGAGCTGTTTTTT
J: TRBJ1-1; V: TRBV19; size: few; D: TRBD1; CDR3: CASSRSTGMNTEAFF; DNA: TGTGCCAGTAGTAGATCGACAGGGATGAACACTGAAGCTTTCTTT
J: TRBJ2-2; V: TRBV7-8; size: .; D: .; CDR3: CASSLGVRSYTGELFF; DNA: TGTGCCAGCAGCTTAGGTGTCAGATCTTACACCGGGGAGCTGTTTTTT
J: TRBJ1-1; V: TRBV4-1; size: few; D: TRBD1; CDR3: CASSQGPWTGPRGAFF; DNA: TGCGCCAGCAGCCAAGGACCATGGACAGGCCCAAGAGGGGCTTTCTTT
J: TRBJ2-1; V: TRBV7-2; size: few; D: .; CDR3: CASSFGRGSYNEQFF; DNA: TGTGCCAGCAGCTTCGGGAGAGGTTCCTACAATGAGCAGTTCTTC
J: TRBJ1-1; V: TRBV29-1; size: many; D: .; CDR3: CSVRTVNTEAFF; DNA: TGCAGCGTCCGGACAGTGAACACTGAAGCTTTCTTT
J: TRBJ1-1; V: TRBV6-5; size: .; D: .; CDR3: CASSYRGLSGRNTEAFF; DNA: TGTGCCAGCAGTTATCGGGGTTTATCGGGGAGGAACACTGAAGCTTTCTTT
J: TRBJ1-2; V: TRBV15; size: .; D: .; CDR3: CATSMGGDYGYTF; DNA: TGTGCCACCTCGATGGGGGGGGACTATGGCTACACCTTC
J: TRBJ2-1; V: TRBV7-2; size: .; D: .; CDR3: CASSRTGAEQFF; DNA: TGTGCCAGCAGCCGAACCGGCGCCGAGCAGTTCTTC
J: TRBJ2-3; V: TRBV7-3; size: many; D: .; CDR3: CASSLLLGADTQYF; DNA: TGTGCCAGCAGCTTATTACTAGGCGCAGATACGCAGTATTTT
J: TRBJ2-1; V: TRBV7-2; size: few; D: .; CDR3: CASSLEAQLNEQFF; DNA: TGTGCCAGCAGCTTAGAGGCTCAACTTAATGAGCAGTTCTTC
J: TRBJ2-3; V: TRBV4-1; size: .; D: TRBD2; CDR3: CASSQGPAGGGADTQYF; DNA: TGCGCCAGCAGCCAAGGTCCAGCGGGAGGGGGGGCAGATACGCAGTATTTT
J: TRBJ1-1; V: TRBV18; size: .; D: TRBD1; CDR3: CASSPGTVFMNTEAFF; DNA: TGTGCCAGCTCGCCCGGGACAGTTTTTATGAACACTGAAGCTTTCTTT
J: TRBJ1-5; V: TRBV10-3; size: many; D: .; CDR3: CAISESRSRATDQPQHF; DNA: TGTGCCATCAGTGAGTCGAGGTCCAGGGCGACAGATCAGCCCCAGCATTTT
J: TRBJ2-1; V: TRBV20-1; size: few; D: TRBD2; CDR3: CSARGLAGHNEQFF; DNA: TGCAGTGCTAGAGGACTAGCGGGGCACAATGAGCAGTTCTTC
J: TRBJ1-2; V: TRBV6-2/TRBV6-3; size: few; D: .; CDR3: CASGPFDRLYGYTF; DNA: TGTGCCAGCGGACCCTTCGACAGACTCTATGGCTACACCTTC
J: TRBJ1-1; V: TRBV20-1; size: few; D: TRBD1; CDR3: CSARWTGRKFVGVTEAFF; DNA: TGCAGTGCTAGATGGACAGGGAGGAAGTTCGTTGGGGTCACTGAAGCTTTCTTT
J: TRBJ2-5; V: TRBV11-3; size: .; D: .; CDR3: CASSFILADQETQYF; DNA: TGTGCCAGCAGCTTTATACTAGCAGACCAAGAGACCCAGTACTTC
J: TRBJ1-6; V: TRBV2; size: .; D: .; CDR3: CASSEGRGYNSPLHF; DNA: TGTGCCAGCAGTGAGGGCCGGGGGTATAATTCACCCCTCCACTTT
J: TRBJ1-1; V: TRBV9; size: .; D: .; CDR3: CASSVDPRQMNTEAFF; DNA: TGTGCCAGCAGCGTAGACCCCAGACAGATGAACACTGAAGCTTTCTTT
J: TRBJ2-5; V: TRBV5-1; size: .; D: TRBD1; CDR3: CASRRTGRLQETQYF; DNA: TGCGCCAGCAGACGGACAGGGCGGCTACAAGAGACCCAGTACTTC
J: TRBJ1-1; V: TRBV19; size: few; D: .; CDR3: CASIHGQNTEAFF; DNA: TGTGCCAGTATTCACGGACAGAACACTGAAGCTTTCTTT
J: TRBJ1-4; V: TRBV7-8; size: many; D: .; CDR3: CASSLDGEKLFF; DNA: TGTGCCAGCAGCTTAGACGGGGAAAAACTGTTTTTT
J: TRBJ2-3; V: TRBV4-1; size: many; D: .; CDR3: CASSQVLGVDTQYF; DNA: TGCGCCAGCAGCCAAGTTTTGGGAGTAGATACGCAGTATTTT
J: TRBJ2-3; V: TRBV7-6; size: .; D: .; CDR3: CASSYVKDTQYF; DNA: TGTGCCAGCAGCTATGTAAAAGATACGCAGTATTTT
J: TRBJ2-7; V: TRBV28; size: .; D: .; CDR3: CASSFHPQFPYYEQYF; DNA: TGTGCCAGCAGTTTCCACCCACAGTTCCCTTACTACGAGCAGTACTTC
J: TRBJ2-3; V: TRBV6-2/TRBV6-3; size: .; D: .; CDR3: CASSSPDGFVMVGQYF; DNA: TGTGCCAGCAGTTCCCCCGACGGGTTCGTTATGGTAGGGCAGTATTTT
J: TRBJ1-1; V: TRBV18; size: .; D: .; CDR3: CASSPLGGHTEAFF; DNA: TGTGCCAGCTCACCACTGGGGGGGCACACTGAAGCTTTCTTT
J: TRBJ2-3; V: TRBV7-6; size: many; D: .; CDR3: CASSSDPYTDTQYF; DNA: TGTGCCAGCAGCTCGGACCCGTACACAGATACGCAGTATTTT
J: TRBJ2-5; V: TRBV6-1; size: many; D: .; CDR3: CASSLPFLQQETQYF; DNA: TGTGCCAGCAGTTTGCCTTTTCTCCAGCAAGAGACCCAGTACTTC
J: TRBJ1-4; V: TRBV5-4; size: .; D: TRBD1; CDR3: CASRTGLSTNEKLFF; DNA: TGTGCCAGCAGGACAGGGCTCTCAACTAATGAAAAACTGTTTTTT
J: TRBJ2-5; V: TRBV19; size: few; D: TRBD1; CDR3: CASSIEGTGSQETQYF; DNA: TGTGCCAGTAGTATTGAAGGGACAGGTTCCCAAGAGACCCAGTACTTC
J: TRBJ1-5; V: TRBV20-1; size: .; D: .; CDR3: CSAHAGNNQPQHF; DNA: TGCAGTGCACACGCAGGGAACAATCAGCCCCAGCATTTT
J: TRBJ2-7; V: TRBV7-2; size: .; D: .; CDR3: CASSLAGDFSYEQYF; DNA: TGTGCCAGCAGCTTAGCGGGGGACTTTTCCTACGAGCAGTACTTC
J: TRBJ2-6; V: TRBV28; size: few; D: .; CDR3: CASSSPGRSGANVLTF; DNA: TGTGCCAGCAGTTCCCCCGGTAGATCTGGGGCCAACGTCCTGACTTTC